The 24 T cell receptor beta chains below all came from one sample that was sequenced in a study of T cells in Graves' hyperthyroidism and ophthalmopathy. TCR beta CDR3 regions were amplified from RNA. Primed by the HTBI set, a first-round RT-PCR was run on the TCR CDR3. MiXCR, run by TCRdb on the multiplex PCR reads, gives a single entry per CDR3 protein. Here the sample spans roughly 510,000 distinct CDR3 sequences, less than 25% being singletons. The sequenced material came from blood. Source of these receptors: a man between 18 and 29 years old with Graves' hyperthyroidism.

This clonotype was detected ten times or more. This chain links TRBV18 with TRBJ2-7, with 8 bases fitting TRBD1. Germline values: CDR1 KGHSH, CDR2 LQKENI. The junction had 7 bases not matched to a gene; V was cut back by 0 bases and J by 0 bases. The CDR3 totals 17 residues. CDR3 DNA: TGTGCCAGCTCACCACCGACAGGGGCCTCACGCTCCTACGAGCAGTACTTC. It is translated as CASSPPTGASRSYEQYF.

This clonotype was seen ten or more times. The chain employs TRBV2 and TRBJ1-1; a weak D match, TRBD1 (6 bases). CDR1 is SNHLY, CDR2 FYNNEI, per germline. The CDR3 extends over 14 amino acids. V gave up 9 bases and J gave up 1 base, with 15 bases separating them. The CDR3 nucleotides are TGTGCCAGTTCTGGGGGCAGCTGGAACACTGAAGCTTTCTTT. This encodes CASSGGSWNTEAFF.

The sample holds many counts of this clonotype. The genes are TRBV12-3 or TRBV12-4 and TRBJ2-7; no definite D call. CDR3 length equals 12 residues. V shed 3 bases and J shed 7 bases, with 10 bases lying between them. CDR3 region: CASSLRLLEQYF. The CDR3 DNA sequence: TGTGCCAGCAGTTTGAGACTTTTGGAGCAGTACTTC.

The chain recombines TRBV28 with TRBJ1-5; D gene uncertain. Trimming took off 5 bases at V and 6 bases at J, with 11 bases between the two ends. The CDR3 is 13 residues long. Germline CDR1 and CDR2: MDHEN and SYDVKM. CDR3 sequence (DNA): TGTGCCAGCAGTGCCCTCCCGCGTCAGCCCCAGCATTTT. Translating it yields CASSALPRQPQHF.

This chain joins TRBV29-1 and TRBJ2-2; D is undetermined. V lost 4 bases and J lost 0, with 6 bases in between. Germline V gene data show CDR1 as SQVTM and CDR2 as ANQGSEA. This CDR3 is built from 13 residues. The CDR3 loop reads CSVAQSNTGELFF. CDR3 DNA: TGCAGCGTTGCACAGTCGAACACCGGGGAGCTGTTTTTT.

In its sample, this clonotype was seen many times. V and J are TRBV11-3 and TRBJ1-1; perhaps TRBD1 as D (6 bases). Germline V lookup: CDR1 SGHNT, CDR2 YENEEA. The length of the CDR3 is 15 residues. Trimming shortened V by 5 bases and J by 4 bases, and 17 bases separated the two germline ends. The CDR3 DNA reads as TGTGCCAGCAGCCTAGGGGGGGGCCCCGGCACTGAAGCTTTCTTT. Translated: CASSLGGGPGTEAFF.

This clonotype was found a few times. The chain joins TRBV6-1 to TRBJ1-1, with D hard to call. The CDR3 is 13 residues long. CDR1 MNHNS and CDR2 SASEGT come from the germline V gene. Deletions cut 5 bases from V and 5 bases from J, with 12 bases between. CDR3 in DNA: TGTGCCAGCAGTCAGGTGGAGGGAACTGAAGCTTTCTTT. This codes for CASSQVEGTEAFF.

This clonotype was observed many times. The chain uses TRBV12-3 or TRBV12-4 and TRBJ2-2; D is ambiguous. Deletions cut 5 bases from V and 5 bases from J, with 12 bases between. The CDR3 covers 14 residues. CDR3: CASSLLVGTGELFF. In DNA, the CDR3 is TGTGCCAGCAGTCTACTCGTAGGAACCGGGGAGCTGTTTTTT.

This clonotype was observed at least ten times. The chain employs TRBV19 and TRBJ2-5; unclear D gene. V shed 6 bases and J shed 0 bases, with 8 bases lying between them. Per the germline V gene, CDR1 is LNHDA and CDR2 is SQIVND (reference sequence). The CDR3 has 13 amino acids. The CDR3 loop is CASSQRHQETQYF. CDR3 nucleotides: TGTGCCAGTAGCCAAAGGCACCAAGAGACCCAGTACTTC.

The chain links TRBV6-2 or TRBV6-3 to TRBJ2-5, with unresolved D. Looked up from germline, CDR1 is MNHEY and CDR2 is SVGEGT. The germline V and J ends were trimmed by 1 base and 3 bases, with 12 bases remaining between them. This CDR3 is 15 amino acids long. Here the CDR3 DNA reads TGTGCCAGCAGTTACTACGGGTTTTCCAAAGAGACCCAGTACTTC. Amino acid sequence: CASSYYGFSKETQYF.

The count of this clonotype is one. This chain links TRBV12-3 or TRBV12-4 with TRBJ1-1; TRBD1 is a possible D gene (5 bases). The V and J ends lost 6 bases and 8 bases respectively, with 19 bases between them. The CDR3 extends over 14 amino acids. The CDR3 DNA sequence: TGTGCCAGCAGGATACAGGAGAAAGGAGGGGAAGCTTTCTTT. As protein: CASRIQEKGGEAFF.

Ten or more counts support this clonotype. This rearrangement joins TRBV28 to TRBJ1-5; no clear D gene. V gave up 0 bases and J gave up 3 bases, with 15 bases separating them. CDR1 and CDR2 from the germline V gene are MDHEN and SYDVKM. The CDR3 totals 17 residues. The CDR3 spells CASSLWQANPINQPQHF. The CDR3 DNA follows: TGTGCCAGCAGTTTATGGCAGGCGAATCCTATCAATCAGCCCCAGCATTTT.

In its sample, this clonotype was seen many times. The DNA of the CDR3 is TGTGCCAGCAGCAAAGGCGGCAGGCCGGGAGGGAGCACTGAAGCTTTCTTT. Translated, it gives CASSKGGRPGGSTEAFF. The gene calls are TRBV28 and TRBJ1-1; D is unclear. Trimming cost V 6 bases and J 4 bases, with 24 bases left between them. The CDR3 spans 17 residues. Germline CDR1 MDHEN, CDR2 SYDVKM.

In this sample, this clonotype turned up many times. The V gene is TRBV19, the J gene TRBJ1-1; maybe TRBD1 (5 bases). The CDR3 loop spans 14 amino acids. V lost 6 bases to trimming and J lost 1 base, with 12 bases between them. Germline loops: CDR1 LNHDA, CDR2 SQIVND (reference sequence). The CDR3, as DNA: TGTGCCAGTAGCCAGGGACGTACGAACACTGAAGCTTTCTTT. Encoded protein: CASSQGRTNTEAFF.

This clonotype was recorded at least ten times. This chain links TRBV28 with TRBJ1-1, with unresolved D. Between the trimmed V and J ends, which lost 4 bases and 0 bases, there was a span of 6 bases. Germline V CDR1 and CDR2: MDHEN, SYDVKM. CDR3 size: 13 residues. In DNA, the CDR3 is TGTGCCAGCAGTTGGGCTTTGAACACTGAAGCTTTCTTT. Residues: CASSWALNTEAFF. Using reference TRBV28 and TRBJ1-1 for the parts outside the CDR3, the full variable domain is DVKVTQSSRYLVKRTGEKVFLECVQDMDHENMFWYRQDPGLGLRLIYFSYDVKMKEKGDIPEGYSVSREKKERFSLILESASTNQTSMYLCASSWALNTEAFFGQGTRLTVV.

This clonotype has at least ten counts. V is TRBV6-5 and J is TRBJ2-7, with D possibly being TRBD2 (6 bases). Germline-derived CDR1 and CDR2 are MNHEY and SVGAGI. This CDR3 region has 12 residues. V dropped 6 bases and J dropped 6 bases, with 12 bases sitting between them. CDR3 in DNA: TGTGCCAGCAGGTTTCAGGGAGGCGAGCAGTACTTC. Translated, it gives CASRFQGGEQYF.

With respect to this clonotype: A junction boundary mismatches the germline segment, possibly from a read error. The V and J genes are TRBV29-1 and TRBJ2-3; perhaps TRBD1 as D (5 bases). Per the germline V gene, CDR1 is SQVTM and CDR2 is ANQGSEA. The CDR3 runs to 13 residues. CDR3 DNA: TGCAGCGTTGATAGCCAGGGCACATATACGCAGTATTTT. Translating it yields CSVDSQGTYTQYF.

This clonotype was seen repeatedly, ten times or more. V usage is TRBV15 and J usage is TRBJ1-1; D gene uncertain. Trimming stripped 0 bases from V and 4 bases from J, with 6 bases between. The germline CDR1 and CDR2 sequences are LNHNV and YYDKDF (reference sequence). This CDR3 contains 13 residues. CDR3 sequence (DNA): TGTGCCACCAGCAGAGATGGGGTCACTGAAGCTTTCTTT. Its protein is CATSRDGVTEAFF.

The chain links TRBV28 to TRBJ2-7; D could derive from TRBD1 or TRBD2 (5 bases each). The CDR3 covers 13 residues. The germline V and J ends were trimmed by 6 bases and 6 bases, with 15 bases remaining between them. The germline CDR1 and CDR2 sequences are MDHEN and SYDVKM. CDR3 residues: CASRPGAPGEQYF. The CDR3 DNA follows: TGTGCCAGCAGGCCCGGGGCCCCGGGCGAGCAGTACTTC.

This clonotype has more than one count but fewer than ten. The chain couples TRBV5-1 to TRBJ2-2; 8 bases map to TRBD2. With 4 bases clipped from V and 4 bases from J, the junction kept 12 bases outside the gene matches. Germline V gene sequence: CDR1 SGHRS, CDR2 YFSETQ. CDR3 length equals 17 residues. The CDR3 loop reads CASSPPRRGALTGELFF. CDR3 sequence (DNA): TGCGCCAGCAGCCCCCCACGGCGGGGGGCACTCACCGGGGAGCTGTTTTTT.

This clonotype was detected only once. It may be a read error: a sequence one base away is much more abundant. The rearrangement joins TRBV11-2 to TRBJ1-2, with D perhaps TRBD1 (5 bases). Looked up from germline, CDR1 is SGHAT and CDR2 is FQNNGV. The CDR3 runs 14 residues. Trimming cost V 4 bases and J 7 bases, with 16 bases left between them. In DNA form, the CDR3 reads TGTGCCAGCAGCTGGGGCCGCCTATGGACTGGCTACACCTTC. It yields the protein CASSWGRLWTGYTF.

This clonotype was detected many times. The J gene is TRBJ1-2, the V gene TRBV15, with TRBD1 matching 8 bases. CDR3 length: 13 amino acids. Germline V lookup: CDR1 LNHNV, CDR2 YYDKDF (reference sequence). V dropped 5 bases and J dropped 8; count of bases not matched to a gene: 7. The CDR3 sequence is CATSSIGQGGYTF. The CDR3 DNA follows: TGTGCCACCAGCTCAATAGGACAGGGAGGCTACACCTTC.

This clonotype was counted many times. The chain couples TRBV6-5 to TRBJ1-1, with a possible D match to TRBD1 (6 bases). Germline values: CDR1 MNHEY, CDR2 SVGAGI. Between the trimmed V and J ends, which lost 2 bases and 1 base, there was a span of 11 bases. CDR3 length equals 15 residues. The CDR3 sequence: CASSYPRGANTEAFF. DNA for the CDR3: TGTGCCAGCAGTTACCCGAGGGGGGCGAACACTGAAGCTTTCTTT.

This chain joins TRBV11-2 and TRBJ2-7; 12 bases align to TRBD2. CDR1 and CDR2 (germline): SGHAT, FQNNGV. The CDR3 consists of 14 residues. Losses at the gene ends were 8 bases for V and 5 bases for J; bases not matched to a gene: 7. The CDR3 nucleotides read TGTGCCAGCCGGAGGACTAGCGGGAACAACGAGCAGTACTTC. Protein: CASRRTSGNNEQYF.